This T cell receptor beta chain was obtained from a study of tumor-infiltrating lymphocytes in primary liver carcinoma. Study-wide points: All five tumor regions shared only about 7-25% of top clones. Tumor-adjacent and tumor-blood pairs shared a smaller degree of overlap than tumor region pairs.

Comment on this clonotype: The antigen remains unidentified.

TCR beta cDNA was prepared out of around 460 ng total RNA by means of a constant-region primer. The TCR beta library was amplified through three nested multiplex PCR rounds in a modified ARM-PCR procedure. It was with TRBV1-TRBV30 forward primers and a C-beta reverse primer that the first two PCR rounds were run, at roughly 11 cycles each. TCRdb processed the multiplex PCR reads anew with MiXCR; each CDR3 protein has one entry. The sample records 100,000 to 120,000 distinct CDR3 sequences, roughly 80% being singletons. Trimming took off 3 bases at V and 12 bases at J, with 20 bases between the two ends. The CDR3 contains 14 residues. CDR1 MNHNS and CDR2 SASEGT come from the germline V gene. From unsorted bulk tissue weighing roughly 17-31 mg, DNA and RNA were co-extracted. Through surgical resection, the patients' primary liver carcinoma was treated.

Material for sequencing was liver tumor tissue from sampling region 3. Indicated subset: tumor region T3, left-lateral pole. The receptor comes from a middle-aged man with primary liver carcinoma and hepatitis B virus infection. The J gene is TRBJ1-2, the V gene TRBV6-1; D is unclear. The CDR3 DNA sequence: TGTGCCAGCAGTGAGCCCGGCGGTCTCTATCGCCACACCTTC. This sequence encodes CASSEPGGLYRHTF.